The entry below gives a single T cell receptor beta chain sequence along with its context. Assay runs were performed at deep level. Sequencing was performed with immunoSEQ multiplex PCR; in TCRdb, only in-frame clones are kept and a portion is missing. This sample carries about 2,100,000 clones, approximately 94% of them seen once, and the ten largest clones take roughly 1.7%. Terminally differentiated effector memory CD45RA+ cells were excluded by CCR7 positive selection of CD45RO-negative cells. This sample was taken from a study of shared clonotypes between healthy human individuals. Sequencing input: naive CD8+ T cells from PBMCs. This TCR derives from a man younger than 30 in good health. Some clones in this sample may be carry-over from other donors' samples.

The chain's CDR3 is CASSASGRLSYEQYF. The CDR3, as DNA: TGTGCCAGCAGCGCTAGCGGGAGGCTCTCCTACGAGCAGTACTTC. J is TRBJ2-7 and V is TRBV9, with 11 bases identical to TRBD2. Germline V CDR1 and CDR2: SGDLS, YYNGEE. CDR3 size: 15 residues. V shed 3 bases and J 0 bases; nucleotides not matched to a gene: 2.